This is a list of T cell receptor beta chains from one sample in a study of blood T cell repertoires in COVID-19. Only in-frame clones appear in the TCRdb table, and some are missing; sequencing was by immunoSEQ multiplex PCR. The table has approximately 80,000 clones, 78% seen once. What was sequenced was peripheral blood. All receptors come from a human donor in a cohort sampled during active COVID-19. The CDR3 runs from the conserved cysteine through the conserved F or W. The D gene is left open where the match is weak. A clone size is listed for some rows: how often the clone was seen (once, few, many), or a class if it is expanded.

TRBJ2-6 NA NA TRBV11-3 TGTGCCAGCAGCTTAGAACAGGCTGGGGCCAACGTCCTGACTTTC CASSLEQAGANVLTF
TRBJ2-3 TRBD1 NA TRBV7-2 TGTGCCAGCAGCTCGGACAGGGGGCTGCTAGATACGCAGTATTTT CASSSDRGLLDTQYF
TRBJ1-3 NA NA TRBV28 TGTGCCAGCAGTTGGGGGCAGTACTCTGGAAACACCATATATTTT CASSWGQYSGNTIYF
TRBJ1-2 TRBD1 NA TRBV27 TGTGCCAGCAGCTTGAAACTGGGACAGTGGCTTGATGGCTACACCTTC CASSLKLGQWLDGYTF
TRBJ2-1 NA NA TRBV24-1 TGTGCCACCGGGCGGGGCCTAAATGAGCAGTTCTTC CATGRGLNEQFF
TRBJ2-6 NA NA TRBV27 TGTGCCAGCAGTTTAGGAGGGTCTGGGGCCAACGTCCTGACTTTC CASSLGGSGANVLTF
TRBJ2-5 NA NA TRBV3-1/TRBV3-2 TGTGCCAGCAGCCAAGGGAACACAGGCCACCAAGAGACCCAGTACTTC CASSQGNTGHQETQYF
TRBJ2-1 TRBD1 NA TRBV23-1 TGCGCCAGCAGGGGACAGGGGCGATGCTCCTACAATGAGCAGTTCTTC CASRGQGRCSYNEQFF
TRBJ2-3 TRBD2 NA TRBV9 TGTGCCAGCAGCGTCGGGACTAGCGGGGGTTACACAGATACGCAGTATTTT CASSVGTSGGYTDTQYF
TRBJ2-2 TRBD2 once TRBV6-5 TGTGCCAGCACCCACGGGGGGGTAACTGGGGAGCTGTTTTTT CASTHGGVTGELFF
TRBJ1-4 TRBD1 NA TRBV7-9 TGTGCCAGCAGCCGTCGAACAGGGGGGGATGAAAAACTGTTTTTT CASSRRTGGDEKLFF
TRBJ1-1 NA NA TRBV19 TGTGCCAGTAGTAGGGGGGGTGAGGGATTTTATTACACTGAAGCTTTCTTT CASSRGGEGFYYTEAFF
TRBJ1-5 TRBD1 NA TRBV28 TGTGCCACCCAGGGACAGGGTTATCAGCCCCAGCATTTT CATQGQGYQPQHF
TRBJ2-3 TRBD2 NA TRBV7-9 TGTGCCAGCAGCTTAGTCCAGCGGGGGGCAGATACGCAGTATTTT CASSLVQRGADTQYF
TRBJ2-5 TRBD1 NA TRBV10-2 TGCGCCAGCAGGGGACAGGGGGCAGGAGAGACCCAGTACTTC CASRGQGAGETQYF
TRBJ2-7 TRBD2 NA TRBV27 TGTGCCAGCAGCCCCCTGAGCGGGGGGACTCACTACGAGCAGTACTTC CASSPLSGGTHYEQYF
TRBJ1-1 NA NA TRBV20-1 TGCAGTGGCAGGGGGAACACTGAAGCTTTCTTT CSGRGNTEAFF
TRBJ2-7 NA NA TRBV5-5 TGTGCCAGCAGCTTGGCCCTAGACAGCTACGAGCAGTACTTC CASSLALDSYEQYF
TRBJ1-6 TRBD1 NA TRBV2 TGTGCCAGCAGTGAAGTAGGGGGCAGGGCTAATTCACCCCTCCACTTT CASSEVGGRANSPLHF
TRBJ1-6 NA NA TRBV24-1 TGTGCCACCAGAGGGGCGATTAATTCACCCCTCCACTTT CATRGAINSPLHF
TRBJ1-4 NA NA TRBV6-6 TGTGCCAGCAGTTTTGTGGCCGCTAATGAAAAACTGTTTTTT CASSFVAANEKLFF
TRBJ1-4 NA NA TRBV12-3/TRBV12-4 TGTGCCAGCAGTTCAGGGGAGGGTGAAAAACTGTTTTTT CASSSGEGEKLFF
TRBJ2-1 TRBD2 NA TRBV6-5 TGTGCCAGCAAATCTAGGACTAGCGGGAACGAACAGTTCTTC CASKSRTSGNEQFF
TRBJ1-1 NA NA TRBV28 TGTGCCAGCAGTTTCTACGGTAAGCCTAACACTGAAGCTTTCTTT CASSFYGKPNTEAFF
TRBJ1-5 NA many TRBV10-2 TGCGCCAGCTCCGACAGTTTGGGCAATCAGCCCCAGCATTTT CASSDSLGNQPQHF
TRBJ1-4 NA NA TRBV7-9 TGTGCCAGCAGCTTAGGGGGGGCTAATGAAAAACTGTTTTTT CASSLGGANEKLFF
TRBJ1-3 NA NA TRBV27 TGTGCCAGCAGTTTACGGTCATCCTCTGGAAACACCATATATTTT CASSLRSSSGNTIYF
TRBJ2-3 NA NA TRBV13 TGTGCCAGCAGCTTAGTGCAGGGCACAGATACGCAGTATTTT CASSLVQGTDTQYF
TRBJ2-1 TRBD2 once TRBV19 TGTGCCAGTTCCGTAGCGGGAGGGCCGGTGGAGCAGTTCTTC CASSVAGGPVEQFF
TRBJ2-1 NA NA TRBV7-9 TGTGCCAGCAGCTTAAGGATTTCAGGGTCCAATGAGCAGTTCTTC CASSLRISGSNEQFF
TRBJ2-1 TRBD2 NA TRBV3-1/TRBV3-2 TGTGCCAGCAGCCAAGCGAGCGGGGGGGCTTATGAGCAGTTCTTC CASSQASGGAYEQFF
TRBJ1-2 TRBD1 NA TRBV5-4 TGTGCCAGCAGCTGGGGACAGGGGGCCTACTCTAACTATGGCTACACCTTC CASSWGQGAYSNYGYTF
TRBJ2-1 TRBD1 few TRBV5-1 TGCGCCAGCAGCTTGGAGGTGGTGACAGGGGCCAATGAGCAGTTCTTC CASSLEVVTGANEQFF
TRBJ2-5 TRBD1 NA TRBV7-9 TGTGCCAGCAGCAAACTTGAGGGGGCTGGGGAGACCCAGTACTTC CASSKLEGAGETQYF
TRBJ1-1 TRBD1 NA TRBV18 TGTGCCAGCTCACCACAGGGGGCTAAGAACACTGAAGCTTTCTTT CASSPQGAKNTEAFF
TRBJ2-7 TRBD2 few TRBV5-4 TGTGCCAGCAGCTCCGGGACTAACTACGAGCAGTACTTC CASSSGTNYEQYF
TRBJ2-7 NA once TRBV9 TGTGCCCCCAGCGTAGGGGGGGGGAACTCCTACGAGCAGTACTTC CAPSVGGGNSYEQYF
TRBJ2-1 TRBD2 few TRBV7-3 TGTGCCAGCAGCTTAACGGGACTAGCGGGGGGGCACTACAATGAGCAGTTCTTC CASSLTGLAGGHYNEQFF
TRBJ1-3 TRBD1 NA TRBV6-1 TGTGCCAGCAGTGAACTTGACAGGGCCTCTGGAAACACCATATATTTT CASSELDRASGNTIYF
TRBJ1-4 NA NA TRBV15 TGTGCCACCAGCGAGAACGAGCATCCGGCTAATGAAAAACTGTTTTTT CATSENEHPANEKLFF
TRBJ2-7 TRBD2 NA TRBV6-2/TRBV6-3 TGTGCCAGCAGTCCGGGAGGGGTCTACGAGCAGTACTTC CASSPGGVYEQYF
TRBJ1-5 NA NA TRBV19 TGTGCCAGTAGTATATCGGTCAATCAGCCCCAGCATTTT CASSISVNQPQHF
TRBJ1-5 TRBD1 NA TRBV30 TGTGCCTGGAGGGGACAGGGTGACAATCAGCCCCAGCATTTT CAWRGQGDNQPQHF
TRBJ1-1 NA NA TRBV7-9 TGTGCCAGCAGCTTAGGAGAGGCTGAAGCTTTCTTT CASSLGEAEAFF
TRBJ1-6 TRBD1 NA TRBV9 TGTGCCAGCAGCGTAGGGGTCGGACAGGGATATAATTCACCCCTCCACTTT CASSVGVGQGYNSPLHF
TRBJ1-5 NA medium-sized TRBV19 TGTGCCAGTAGTATAGAGATCAGGACAGAAACTTTCGATCAGCCCCAGCATTTT CASSIEIRTETFDQPQHF
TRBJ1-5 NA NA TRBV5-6 TGTGCCAGCAGCTCAGGACAGCCAGATCAGCCCCAGCATTTT CASSSGQPDQPQHF
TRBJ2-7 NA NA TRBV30 TGTGCCTGGAGCCTAAGGGGGTATTCCTACGAGCAGTACTTC CAWSLRGYSYEQYF
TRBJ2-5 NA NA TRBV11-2 TGTGCCAGCAGCTTAGGCAGATTCCAAGAGACCCAGTACTTC CASSLGRFQETQYF
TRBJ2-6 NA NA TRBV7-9 TGTGCCAGCAGCTTACTCGGGGATCGGGCTTCTTCAGGGGCCAACGTCCTGACTTTC CASSLLGDRASSGANVLTF
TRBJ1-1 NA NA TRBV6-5 TGTGCCAGCAGAGACTTGGGGGCGATGAACACTGAAGCTTTCTTT CASRDLGAMNTEAFF
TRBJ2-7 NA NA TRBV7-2 TGTGCCAGCAGCTTAATCCGACAGGCCTTTTGGGTCGAGCAGTACTTC CASSLIRQAFWVEQYF
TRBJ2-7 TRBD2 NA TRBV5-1 TGCGCCAGCAGCCCCACCGGGACTAGCGGTTCCTACGAGCAGTACTTC CASSPTGTSGSYEQYF
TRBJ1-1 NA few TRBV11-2 TGTGCCAGCAGCTCTCTGGTCGGGGTAAAGAACACTGAAGCTTTCTTT CASSSLVGVKNTEAFF